Listed below are T cell receptor beta chains from one sample, sequenced in a study of T cell responses to AZD1222 COVID-19 vaccine. Measured with immunoSEQ multiplex PCR; TCRdb has only the in-frame clones, and not every one. The sample yields some 160,000 clones, 88% seen once. This specimen consisted of peripheral blood, obtained on day 0 of AZD1222 vaccination. The source is an adult in good health. The CDR3 runs from the conserved cysteine through the conserved F or W. Fields, in order: CDR3 DNA, CDR3 protein, V gene, J gene, D gene, clone size. A D gene is named only where the DNA matches it firmly. Only some rows state a clone size, as once, few, many or a class for expanded clones.

CDR3 DNA: TGTGCCAGCAGCTTCACAGGCGGCGAGACCCAGTACTTC
CDR3 protein: CASSFTGGETQYF
V gene: TRBV7-2
J gene: TRBJ2-5
D gene: .
clone size: .

CDR3 DNA: TGTGCCAGCAGCCCGGGACAGGGGGCGTCCGCTTTCTTT
CDR3 protein: CASSPGQGASAFF
V gene: TRBV3-1/TRBV3-2
J gene: TRBJ1-1
D gene: TRBD1
clone size: .

CDR3 DNA: TGTGCCAGCAGCTTATACGGGGGTAGCACAGATACGCAGTATTTT
CDR3 protein: CASSLYGGSTDTQYF
V gene: TRBV7-9
J gene: TRBJ2-3
D gene: .
clone size: .

CDR3 DNA: TGTGCCAGCAGCCAGGGGCAGGGGGCGACTGAAGCTTTCTTT
CDR3 protein: CASSQGQGATEAFF
V gene: TRBV3-1/TRBV3-2
J gene: TRBJ1-1
D gene: TRBD1
clone size: .

CDR3 DNA: TGTGCCTGGAGTGGGACATACTCTAGCAATCAGCCCCAGCATTTT
CDR3 protein: CAWSGTYSSNQPQHF
V gene: TRBV30
J gene: TRBJ1-5
D gene: .
clone size: once

CDR3 DNA: TGCGCCAGCAGCCGAGGGAGCGTAGCTTTCTTT
CDR3 protein: CASSRGSVAFF
V gene: TRBV4-3
J gene: TRBJ1-1
D gene: .
clone size: few

CDR3 DNA: TGTGCCAGCAGCCCGGACGGCTACTCTGGGGCCAACGTCCTGACTTTC
CDR3 protein: CASSPDGYSGANVLTF
V gene: TRBV28
J gene: TRBJ2-6
D gene: .
clone size: many

CDR3 DNA: TGTGCCAGCAGCCCTTGGGACAGGGGGACGGGAAACACCATATATTTT
CDR3 protein: CASSPWDRGTGNTIYF
V gene: TRBV7-2
J gene: TRBJ1-3
D gene: TRBD1
clone size: .

CDR3 DNA: TGTGCCAGCAGCGTAGAGAGGCTAGCGGGAGTGTCCGGGGAGCTGTTTTTT
CDR3 protein: CASSVERLAGVSGELFF
V gene: TRBV9
J gene: TRBJ2-2
D gene: TRBD2
clone size: .

CDR3 DNA: TGTGCCAGCAGTATGGCCCGACAGGGGGCGGGAGAAAAACTGTTTTTT
CDR3 protein: CASSMARQGAGEKLFF
V gene: TRBV5-6
J gene: TRBJ1-4
D gene: TRBD1
clone size: .

CDR3 DNA: TGTGCCAGTAGTATAGAGTATTTTAGCGGGGTAAGCTTGCTCTTC
CDR3 protein: CASSIEYFSGVSLLF
V gene: TRBV19
J gene: TRBJ2-1
D gene: TRBD2
clone size: .

CDR3 DNA: TGTGCCAGCAGTCCCTGGGACATTTACAATGAGCAGTTCTTC
CDR3 protein: CASSPWDIYNEQFF
V gene: TRBV27
J gene: TRBJ2-1
D gene: .
clone size: .

CDR3 DNA: TGTGCCAGCAGTTCCGACACACGGGGGGCAAGTTCACCCCTCCACTTT
CDR3 protein: CASSSDTRGASSPLHF
V gene: TRBV6-2/TRBV6-3
J gene: TRBJ1-6
D gene: .
clone size: .

CDR3 DNA: TGTGCCATCAGTGGGACAGAAAAAGAGGGAAAACTGTTTTTT
CDR3 protein: CAISGTEKEGKLFF
V gene: TRBV10-3
J gene: TRBJ1-4
D gene: .
clone size: .

CDR3 DNA: TGTGCCAGCAGTCACCCCATCGGCAGTTTGGATTATAATTCACCCCTCCACTTT
CDR3 protein: CASSHPIGSLDYNSPLHF
V gene: TRBV28
J gene: TRBJ1-6
D gene: .
clone size: .

CDR3 DNA: TGTGCCAGCAGAATTCAGGGACAGAACTATGGCTACACCTTC
CDR3 protein: CASRIQGQNYGYTF
V gene: TRBV7-2
J gene: TRBJ1-2
D gene: TRBD1
clone size: .

CDR3 DNA: TGTGCCAGCAGTTTATTGGGCCTAAACACTGAAGCTTTCTTT
CDR3 protein: CASSLLGLNTEAFF
V gene: TRBV28
J gene: TRBJ1-1
D gene: .
clone size: .

CDR3 DNA: TGTGCCAGCAGCGTAGGAGGGAGGCTCTACAATGAGCAGTTCTTC
CDR3 protein: CASSVGGRLYNEQFF
V gene: TRBV9
J gene: TRBJ2-1
D gene: .
clone size: .

CDR3 DNA: TGTGCCAGCAGTTACCGGGGGGACAGTGGGAGCTATGGCTACACCTTC
CDR3 protein: CASSYRGDSGSYGYTF
V gene: TRBV6-5
J gene: TRBJ1-2
D gene: TRBD1
clone size: .

CDR3 DNA: TGTGCCACCAGCAGAGGACAGTCTAACTATGGCTACACCTTC
CDR3 protein: CATSRGQSNYGYTF
V gene: TRBV15
J gene: TRBJ1-2
D gene: .
clone size: .

CDR3 DNA: TGTGCCAGCAGCCAAGAGGAGTCCAGCGGCCGCTCCTACGAGCAGTACTTC
CDR3 protein: CASSQEESSGRSYEQYF
V gene: TRBV4-2
J gene: TRBJ2-7
D gene: .
clone size: once

CDR3 DNA: TGTGCCAGCAGCCAAGGTATCGAAGCTTTCTTT
CDR3 protein: CASSQGIEAFF
V gene: TRBV4-2
J gene: TRBJ1-1
D gene: .
clone size: .

CDR3 DNA: TGTGCCAGCAGTTATTGGACCAGCACTTACAATGAGCAGTTCTTC
CDR3 protein: CASSYWTSTYNEQFF
V gene: TRBV7-9
J gene: TRBJ2-1
D gene: .
clone size: .

CDR3 DNA: TGTGCCTGGAGTCCAGGGACACCTGAGCAGTTCTTC
CDR3 protein: CAWSPGTPEQFF
V gene: TRBV30
J gene: TRBJ2-1
D gene: .
clone size: .

CDR3 DNA: TGTGCCAGCACCCAATGGGGCCAAGGCACAGATACGCAGTATTTT
CDR3 protein: CASTQWGQGTDTQYF
V gene: TRBV9
J gene: TRBJ2-3
D gene: .
clone size: .

CDR3 DNA: TGTGCCAGCAGCTTAGGGGGTCGGGGAGACACAGATACGCAGTATTTT
CDR3 protein: CASSLGGRGDTDTQYF
V gene: TRBV11-2
J gene: TRBJ2-3
D gene: .
clone size: .

CDR3 DNA: TGTGCCAGCAGTTACTCCCCCGGGGCCTATGGCTACACCTTC
CDR3 protein: CASSYSPGAYGYTF
V gene: TRBV6-5
J gene: TRBJ1-2
D gene: .
clone size: once

CDR3 DNA: TGTGCCAGCAGCCAAACCTCAGACAGGGGATACACCGGGGAGCTGTTTTTT
CDR3 protein: CASSQTSDRGYTGELFF
V gene: TRBV4-2
J gene: TRBJ2-2
D gene: TRBD1
clone size: .

CDR3 DNA: TGTGCCAGCAGTCCGCAGTTAATTATGAACACTGAAGCTTTCTTT
CDR3 protein: CASSPQLIMNTEAFF
V gene: TRBV6-2/TRBV6-3
J gene: TRBJ1-1
D gene: .
clone size: .

CDR3 DNA: TGCGCCAGCAGCTTAGCGGGGAACACCGGGGAGCTGTTTTTT
CDR3 protein: CASSLAGNTGELFF
V gene: TRBV4-1
J gene: TRBJ2-2
D gene: TRBD2
clone size: .

CDR3 DNA: TGCGCCAGCAGCCAAGACCCGGACAGTTCCAATGAGCAGTTCTTC
CDR3 protein: CASSQDPDSSNEQFF
V gene: TRBV4-3
J gene: TRBJ2-1
D gene: .
clone size: once

CDR3 DNA: TGCAGCGTTGAAGGGCAGGGGGGACTAGCTTTTGATGAGCAGTTCTTC
CDR3 protein: CSVEGQGGLAFDEQFF
V gene: TRBV29-1
J gene: TRBJ2-1
D gene: TRBD2
clone size: .

CDR3 DNA: TGTGCCAGCAGCGTCGTACTAGCCGCAACTTACAATGAGCAGTTCTTC
CDR3 protein: CASSVVLAATYNEQFF
V gene: TRBV9
J gene: TRBJ2-1
D gene: .
clone size: few

CDR3 DNA: TGTGCCAGCAGTGAAGGCCTAGCGGATTTCAATGAGCAGTTCTTC
CDR3 protein: CASSEGLADFNEQFF
V gene: TRBV6-1
J gene: TRBJ2-1
D gene: TRBD2
clone size: .

CDR3 DNA: TGTGCCAGCTCACCACCGGGGGCAGGGGTGGGGGAAACTGAAGCTTTCTTT
CDR3 protein: CASSPPGAGVGETEAFF
V gene: TRBV18
J gene: TRBJ1-1
D gene: .
clone size: .

CDR3 DNA: TGTGCCAGCAGCTTAGGGGGCAGAGAGACCCAGTACTTC
CDR3 protein: CASSLGGRETQYF
V gene: TRBV7-2
J gene: TRBJ2-5
D gene: .
clone size: .

CDR3 DNA: TGTGCCAGCAGCCCCTACAGACTAGCGGGAGTCCAAGAGACCCAGTACTTC
CDR3 protein: CASSPYRLAGVQETQYF
V gene: TRBV6-2/TRBV6-3
J gene: TRBJ2-5
D gene: TRBD2
clone size: .

CDR3 DNA: TGTGCCTGGAGTGAGGACAGTTTTAACTATGGCTACACCTTC
CDR3 protein: CAWSEDSFNYGYTF
V gene: TRBV30
J gene: TRBJ1-2
D gene: .
clone size: .

CDR3 DNA: TGCGCCAGCAGCCCTCGACAGGGGAGGAATGAGCAGTTCTTC
CDR3 protein: CASSPRQGRNEQFF
V gene: TRBV4-3
J gene: TRBJ2-1
D gene: TRBD1
clone size: .

CDR3 DNA: TGTGCCAGCAGTCGTAGGGGGGATACTGAGCAGTTCTTC
CDR3 protein: CASSRRGDTEQFF
V gene: TRBV6-2/TRBV6-3
J gene: TRBJ2-1
D gene: .
clone size: once

CDR3 DNA: TGTGCCAGCAGCCCCGGGGGTTCCAGCGGGGGGAACGAGCAGTACTTC
CDR3 protein: CASSPGGSSGGNEQYF
V gene: TRBV11-2
J gene: TRBJ2-7
D gene: TRBD2
clone size: .

CDR3 DNA: TGTGCCAGTAGACCAGAGGGGGGCCGTGATGGCTACACCTTC
CDR3 protein: CASRPEGGRDGYTF
V gene: TRBV19
J gene: TRBJ1-2
D gene: .
clone size: .

CDR3 DNA: TGTGCCAGCTCACCCGCTAGGGACACCTACGAGCAGTACTTC
CDR3 protein: CASSPARDTYEQYF
V gene: TRBV18
J gene: TRBJ2-7
D gene: .
clone size: .

CDR3 DNA: TGTGCCAGCAGCGTAGGGGTTAAGGCGGCTGGCTCTGGAAACACCATATATTTT
CDR3 protein: CASSVGVKAAGSGNTIYF
V gene: TRBV9
J gene: TRBJ1-3
D gene: .
clone size: .

CDR3 DNA: TGTGCCAGCAGTTTAGGCCCGGGGCCCCTTAATGAAAAACTGTTTTTT
CDR3 protein: CASSLGPGPLNEKLFF
V gene: TRBV28
J gene: TRBJ1-4
D gene: .
clone size: .

CDR3 DNA: TGTGCCAGCAGCGGATTGACAGGTTTATCGGAAAAACTGTTTTTT
CDR3 protein: CASSGLTGLSEKLFF
V gene: TRBV7-9
J gene: TRBJ1-4
D gene: .
clone size: once

CDR3 DNA: TGTGCCAGCAGTAAACAACCCGCCATCCCAGTGCAGTACTTC
CDR3 protein: CASSKQPAIPVQYF
V gene: TRBV6-2/TRBV6-3
J gene: TRBJ2-4
D gene: .
clone size: .

CDR3 DNA: TGTGCCAGCAGCTTAGGAGGTCACTCCTACAATGAGCAGTTCTTC
CDR3 protein: CASSLGGHSYNEQFF
V gene: TRBV11-3
J gene: TRBJ2-1
D gene: .
clone size: .

CDR3 DNA: TGTGCCAGCAGCGGGGGTAGCAATCAGCCCCAGCATTTT
CDR3 protein: CASSGGSNQPQHF
V gene: TRBV3-1/TRBV3-2
J gene: TRBJ1-5
D gene: .
clone size: .

CDR3 DNA: TGTGCTAGTGGTTTGGTCTCCGAGGTCAATGAAAAACTGTTTTTT
CDR3 protein: CASGLVSEVNEKLFF
V gene: TRBV12-5
J gene: TRBJ1-4
D gene: .
clone size: .

CDR3 DNA: TGTGCCAGCAGCTCCCGACCCGGGGACCCGAATGAAAAACTGTTTTTT
CDR3 protein: CASSSRPGDPNEKLFF
V gene: TRBV9
J gene: TRBJ1-4
D gene: .
clone size: .

CDR3 DNA: TGTGCCAGCAGCTTAGGGGGAGCTGGAAACACCATATATTTT
CDR3 protein: CASSLGGAGNTIYF
V gene: TRBV7-2
J gene: TRBJ1-3
D gene: .
clone size: few

CDR3 DNA: TGTGCCAGCAGCTTAGGAACGCACAACACAGATACGCAGTATTTT
CDR3 protein: CASSLGTHNTDTQYF
V gene: TRBV7-2
J gene: TRBJ2-3
D gene: .
clone size: once

CDR3 DNA: TGTGCCAGTAGTCTACAGGGGATAGATGAGCAGTTCTTC
CDR3 protein: CASSLQGIDEQFF
V gene: TRBV19
J gene: TRBJ2-1
D gene: TRBD1
clone size: few

CDR3 DNA: TGTGCCAGCAGGGTCAGGTACTACTCCAATGAGCAGTTCTTC
CDR3 protein: CASRVRYYSNEQFF
V gene: TRBV11-2
J gene: TRBJ2-1
D gene: .
clone size: .

CDR3 DNA: TGTGCCAGCAGGCAGGGGGGAGGGTATGGCTACACCTTC
CDR3 protein: CASRQGGGYGYTF
V gene: TRBV2
J gene: TRBJ1-2
D gene: TRBD1
clone size: .